This entry concerns a single T cell receptor beta chain. Its antigen is unidentified. The sample belongs to a study of T-cell memory formation after mild COVID-19. Study-wide results and limits: Shrinking CD4+ clones resided mostly in CM and EM, and CD8+ ones in EMRA.

Barcoded TCR alpha and TCR beta cDNA libraries with UMIs came from 5'RACE using constant-segment primers. TCRdb redid the calling of the 5' RACE reads with MiXCR, one entry per CDR3 protein. The sample consists of 350,000 to 550,000 distinct CDR3 sequences, roughly 18% of them appearing once. V lost 6 bases and J 14 bases, leaving 17 bases between the germline ends. The germline V gene encodes CDR1 SNHLY and CDR2 FYNNEI. CDR3 length: 13 amino acids. The V and J genes are TRBV2 and TRBJ1-6; D is unresolved. The receptor was derived from a man younger than 35 who had mild COVID-19 (a few samples of this study predate the infection). Cell type and time point are not known. Sequencing was performed on PBMCs or a T cell subset sorted from them (not recorded which). DNA for the CDR3: TGTGCCAGCAGCAGTCAGACCCGTTCCACCCTCCACTTT. It is translated as CASSSQTRSTLHF.